Below, 24 T cell receptor beta chains from the same sample are listed, as sequenced in a study of CD8 T cells in Susac syndrome. About 0.45 to 1 ug RNA was reverse transcribed with random hexamers. TCRdb called the immunoSEQ multiplex PCR reads again in MiXCR, with one record for every CDR3 protein. The profile shows some 450,000 distinct CDR3 sequences, 85% of them singletons. Material for sequencing was CD8+ T cells from PBMCs. These receptors all come from a human donor with multiple sclerosis.

The chain is built from TRBV11-1 and TRBJ2-2, with 9 nucleotides matching TRBD2. CDR1 is SGHAT, CDR2 FQDESV, per germline (reference sequence). Trimming at V came to 3 bases and at J to 3 bases, leaving 8 bases not matched to a gene. The CDR3 sequence is 17 residues long. CDR3: CASSLYSGGSYTGELFF. The DNA for the CDR3 is TGTGCCAGCAGCTTGTATAGCGGGGGCTCTTACACCGGGGAGCTGTTTTTT.

The CDR3 here is CASSLSTGLETQYF. The CDR3 DNA sequence: TGTGCCAGCAGTTTATCGACAGGGTTAGAGACCCAGTACTTC. The genes are TRBV27 and TRBJ2-5, with TRBD1 matching over 7 bases. The V and J ends lost 0 bases and 4 bases, in that order; junction bases with no gene match: 2. The CDR3 is 14 amino acids. The germline CDR1 and CDR2 sequences are MNHEY and SMNVEV (reference sequence).

This clonotype was seen only once. The rearrangement uses TRBV30 and TRBJ2-3; 9 nucleotides line up with TRBD1. The germline V gene has CDR1 GTSNPN and CDR2 SVGIG (reference sequence). The CDR3 covers 14 residues. With V trimmed by 1 base and J by 6 bases, 5 bases remained unmatched. CDR3: CAWSATGGADTQYF. In nucleotides, the CDR3 is TGTGCCTGGAGTGCGACAGGGGGGGCGGATACGCAGTATTTT.

This chain links TRBV7-9 with TRBJ2-5, with TRBD2 as a possible D gene (6 bases). This CDR3 has 16 residues. Germline-derived CDR1 and CDR2 are SEHNR and FQNEAQ (reference sequence). V shed 4 bases and J shed 4 bases, with 19 bases lying between them. In DNA, the CDR3 is TGTGCCAGCAGCTCCCCTGGGACTCCCAGCTTAGAGACCCAGTACTTC. This encodes CASSSPGTPSLETQYF.

The chain employs TRBV20-1 and TRBJ1-2; no firm D call. Germline values: CDR1 DFQATT, CDR2 SNEGSKA (reference sequence). Trimming took 7 bases from V and 8 from J, leaving 20 bases between them. The CDR3 contains 13 residues. The CDR3 loop is CSVHSSWVRGYTF. In DNA form, the CDR3 reads TGCAGTGTTCACTCTTCTTGGGTACGGGGCTACACCTTC.

The chain joins TRBV5-4 to TRBJ1-2, with D unclear. V lost 0 bases and J lost 4, with 16 bases in between. The CDR3 sequence is 16 residues long. Germline V gene data show CDR1 as SGHNT and CDR2 as YYREEE (reference sequence). This CDR3 is CASSLDPGPSAYGYTF. The DNA of the CDR3 is TGTGCCAGCAGCTTGGATCCGGGCCCCTCGGCCTATGGCTACACCTTC.

This clonotype showed up just once. The chain uses TRBV27 and TRBJ2-3; D is tentatively TRBD1 or TRBD2 (6 bases each). Germline CDR1 is MNHEY and CDR2 is SMNVEV (reference sequence). The germline V and J ends were trimmed by 1 base and 2 bases, with 16 bases remaining between them. CDR3 length equals 17 residues. The CDR3 loop reads CASSLFGGQDFTDTQYF. The DNA of the CDR3 is TGTGCCAGCAGTTTATTTGGGGGGCAAGATTTCACAGATACGCAGTATTTT.

The chain recombines TRBV29-1 with TRBJ1-1, with D possibly matching TRBD1 (5 bases). CDR3 size: 14 residues. Germline V lookup: CDR1 SQVTM, CDR2 ANQGSEA. Deletions cut 5 bases from V and 1 base from J, with 14 bases between. CDR3 DNA sequence: TGCAGCGTTTACATGGGGCAAACGAACACTGAAGCTTTCTTT. It codes for CSVYMGQTNTEAFF.

The chain joins TRBV27 to TRBJ2-7, with D hard to call. Deletions cut 5 bases from V and 3 bases from J, with 11 bases between. This CDR3 has 13 amino acids. The V gene's germline CDR1 is MNHEY and CDR2 SMNVEV (reference sequence). The CDR3 loop is CASSRLLNYEQYF. In DNA, the CDR3 is TGTGCCAGCAGTAGACTGCTGAACTACGAGCAGTACTTC.

The rearrangement uses TRBV6-2 or TRBV6-3 and TRBJ2-2, with 10 bases aligning to TRBD2. Germline trimming cut 6 bases from V and 0 bases from J; bases unmatched to any gene: 7. The CDR3 length is 17 residues. The V gene's germline CDR1 is MNHEY and CDR2 SVGEGT. CDR3 residues: CASRKLSGGTNTGELFF. CDR3 nucleotide sequence: TGTGCCAGCAGAAAACTTAGCGGGGGGACGAACACCGGGGAGCTGTTTTTT.

The chain links TRBV30 to TRBJ2-7; tentative D call: TRBD2 (6 bases). CDR1 and CDR2 from the germline V gene are GTSNPN and SVGIG (reference sequence). The length of the CDR3 is 11 residues. The V and J ends lost 8 bases and 1 base respectively, with 9 bases between them. CDR3 sequence: CARGDSYEQYF. CDR3 bases: TGTGCCCGCGGGGATTCCTACGAGCAGTACTTC.

The rearrangement uses TRBV7-9 and TRBJ2-1, with 8 bases matching TRBD2. The CDR3 loop spans 16 amino acids. Germline-derived CDR1 and CDR2 are SEHNR and FQNEAQ (reference sequence). V shed 6 bases, J shed 3 bases, and the junction held 10 bases outside the gene matches. CDR3 protein: CASSPISGALYNEQFF. CDR3 DNA: TGTGCCAGCAGTCCAATTAGCGGGGCGCTCTACAATGAGCAGTTCTTC.

The chain links TRBV27 to TRBJ1-1; a possible D gene is TRBD1 (5 bases). Between the trimmed V and J ends, which lost 3 bases and 11 bases, there was a span of 19 bases. CDR1 and CDR2 (germline): MNHEY, SMNVEV (reference sequence). The CDR3 totals 14 residues. In nucleotides, the CDR3 is TGTGCCAGCAGTTTCGGATCAGGGCTACGTTCGGCTTTCTTT. Translated, it gives CASSFGSGLRSAFF.

This clonotype was counted a single time. The chain joins TRBV5-1 to TRBJ2-1, with D hard to call. Trimming removed 4 bases from V and 5 bases from J, with 10 bases in between. This CDR3 region has 13 residues. The germline V gene encodes CDR1 SGHRS and CDR2 YFSETQ. CDR3: CASSIKTHNEQFF. As DNA, the CDR3 is TGCGCCAGCAGCATCAAGACCCACAATGAGCAGTTCTTC.

This clonotype came up a few times. J is TRBJ2-1 and V is TRBV7-9; D gene unclear. The CDR3 length is 12 residues. The germline V gene encodes CDR1 SEHNR and CDR2 FQNEAQ (reference sequence). V dropped 1 base and J dropped 6 bases, with 4 bases sitting between them. The DNA of the CDR3 is TGTGCCAGCAGCTTAGGGTTCAATGAGCAGTTCTTC. It translates to CASSLGFNEQFF.

The V call is TRBV6-1, the J call TRBJ2-1; 7 bases are a match to TRBD2. From germline, CDR1 is MNHNS and CDR2 SASEGT. V lost 3 bases to trimming and J lost 10 bases; unmatched junction nucleotides: 12. The length of the CDR3 is 15 residues. CDR3 nucleotides: TGTGCCAGCAGTGATGTTGGGGGGGACTTCGTCGAGCAGTTCTTC. Translation gives CASSDVGGDFVEQFF.

The chain has TRBV27 and TRBJ2-7; 10 nucleotides match TRBD1. Germline CDR1 reads MNHEY; CDR2 reads SMNVEV (reference sequence). Unmatched junction bases numbered 9, after V lost 5 bases and J lost 2 bases. This CDR3 contains 16 residues. The CDR3 sequence is CASSPSSGQGAYEQYF. The CDR3 DNA is TGTGCCAGCAGTCCCTCATCAGGACAGGGGGCCTACGAGCAGTACTTC.

V and J are TRBV27 and TRBJ2-3; 10 bases are a match to TRBD2. This CDR3 has 16 residues. After removal of 9 bases from V and 0 bases from J, the junction contained 9 bases not matched to a gene. Germline CDR1 reads MNHEY; CDR2 reads SMNVEV (reference sequence). In DNA form, the CDR3 reads TGTGCCAGTTCCAGAACGACTAGCGGGAGCACAGATACGCAGTATTTT. Its protein product is CASSRTTSGSTDTQYF.

The V gene is TRBV29-1, the J gene TRBJ2-7; tentatively, D is TRBD1 or TRBD2 (5 bases each). V lost 8 bases to trimming and J lost 7 bases, with 18 bases between them. In germline, CDR1 is SQVTM, CDR2 ANQGSEA. CDR3 length: 12 amino acids. The CDR3 is CSCGTEGREQYF. The CDR3 DNA reads as TGCAGCTGTGGGACCGAGGGGCGAGAGCAGTACTTC.

J is TRBJ1-1 and V is TRBV5-6; 7 nucleotides line up with TRBD1. The CDR3 is 12 residues long. The V gene's germline CDR1 is SGHDT and CDR2 YYEEEE. With 9 bases clipped from V and 7 bases from J, the junction kept 9 bases outside the gene matches. The CDR3 spells CATKGAQGEAFF. The CDR3 nucleotides are TGTGCCACCAAGGGGGCCCAAGGTGAAGCTTTCTTT.

The chain carries TRBV6-5 and TRBJ1-5; 9 bases map to TRBD1. Germline CDR1 MNHEY, CDR2 SVGAGI. The ends lost 4 bases at V and 6 bases at J; junction bases unmatched: 25. The CDR3 extends over 21 amino acids. The CDR3 loop is CASSFLLDLTGQGKFGQPQHF. The CDR3 DNA reads as TGTGCCAGCAGTTTCCTCCTGGACCTAACGGGACAGGGAAAGTTCGGTCAGCCCCAGCATTTT.

This clonotype was seen only once. The chain links TRBV4-1 to TRBJ2-2; possible D gene TRBD1, 6 bases. Germline V lookup: CDR1 MGHRA, CDR2 YSYEKL. The CDR3 has 16 residues. V lost 2 bases and J 5 bases, leaving 15 bases between the germline ends. The chain's CDR3 is CASSQIEQGNTGELFF. The CDR3 DNA follows: TGCGCCAGCAGCCAAATTGAACAGGGAAATACCGGGGAGCTGTTTTTT.

This sequence joins TRBV2 and TRBJ2-1, with 10 bases fitting TRBD2. Trimming took 6 bases from V and 5 from J; bases not matched to a gene: 7. The length of the CDR3 is 15 residues. Germline CDR1 is SNHLY and CDR2 is FYNNEI. The CDR3 loop is CASRGGLAGDNEQFF. The CDR3 DNA is TGTGCCAGCAGGGGAGGGCTAGCGGGGGACAATGAGCAGTTCTTC.

The chain carries TRBV13 and TRBJ2-2; 7 nucleotides align to TRBD1. This CDR3 has 19 residues. Germline CDR1 is PRHDT and CDR2 is FYEKMQ (reference sequence). The V and J ends lost 4 bases and 3 bases, in that order; junction bases with no gene match: 17. The CDR3 sequence: CASSSPRQGKNKDTGELFF. CDR3 DNA: TGTGCCAGCAGCTCCCCTCGACAGGGAAAAAATAAGGACACCGGGGAGCTGTTTTTT.